The present T cell receptor beta chain was sequenced within a study of shared clonotypes between healthy human individuals. Turning to the study itself: Contributing individuals were two females and three males aged 18 to 49.

There are 13 residues in the CDR3. V lost 6 bases and J 2 bases, leaving 9 bases between the germline ends. The V gene's germline CDR1 is SGHTA and CDR2 FQGTGA. Original handling: Owing to the provision of junction-only sequences devoid of quality scores by immunoSEQ, filtering differed. TCRdb keeps only in-frame clones here, not all; method: immunoSEQ multiplex PCR. That table is the source of V, J and clone size, and D and trimming were worked out from the DNA. The sample lists about 480,000 clones, 60% to 85% seen once, with around 13% in the top ten. The source material was PBMCs. The V and J genes are TRBV7-3 and TRBJ2-3; no definite D call. The receptor was derived from a woman aged 40 to 55 in good health. Some clones in this sample may be carry-over from other donors' samples. Here the CDR3 reads CASRKGPTDTQYF. The CDR3 DNA reads as TGTGCCAGCAGGAAAGGCCCCACAGATACGCAGTATTTT. The full variable domain, with the rest looked up from reference TRBV7-3 and TRBJ2-3, is GAGVSQTPSNKVTEKGKYVELRCDPISGHTALYWYRQSLGQGPEFLIYFQGTGAADDSGLPNDRFFAVRPEGSVSTLKIQRTERGDSAVYLCASRKGPTDTQYFGPGTRLTVL.